This T cell receptor beta chain was retrieved from a study of blood T cell repertoires in COVID-19. Overall study: Samples taken during acute and convalescent COVID-19 were collected in the United States, Italy and Spain. From T cells, B-cell-depleted T cells, or PBMCs came the material, which was cDNA or gDNA.

In the authors' workflow: By means of reference gene primer amplification, nucleated cell counts were estimated. Sequencing used immunoSEQ multiplex PCR; TCRdb keeps in-frame clones, though not all of them. V, J and clone size derive from that table, while D and trimming were established from the DNA sequence. The table lists some 140,000 clones, 84% of them singletons. V dropped 4 bases and J dropped 2; count of bases not matched to a gene: 5. Germline loops: CDR1 SGDLS, CDR2 YYNGEE. This CDR3 is 14 amino acids long. Comment on this clone: Other nucleotide sequences in the sample specify the same CDR3.

Source material: peripheral blood. V usage is TRBV9 and J usage is TRBJ2-7; 8 bases map to TRBD1. The sequence came from a man in his 60s with acute or convalescent COVID-19. In nucleotides, the CDR3 is TGTGCCAGCAGCCCCGGACAGGGTGCCTACGAGCAGTACTTC. Its protein is CASSPGQGAYEQYF. Full variable domain (outside the CDR3, taken from reference TRBV9 and TRBJ2-7): DSGVTQTPKHLITATGQRVTLRCSPRSGDLSVYWYQQSLDQGLQFLIQYYNGEERAKGNILERFSAQQFPDLHSELNLSSLELGDSALYFCASSPGQGAYEQYFGPGTRLTVT.